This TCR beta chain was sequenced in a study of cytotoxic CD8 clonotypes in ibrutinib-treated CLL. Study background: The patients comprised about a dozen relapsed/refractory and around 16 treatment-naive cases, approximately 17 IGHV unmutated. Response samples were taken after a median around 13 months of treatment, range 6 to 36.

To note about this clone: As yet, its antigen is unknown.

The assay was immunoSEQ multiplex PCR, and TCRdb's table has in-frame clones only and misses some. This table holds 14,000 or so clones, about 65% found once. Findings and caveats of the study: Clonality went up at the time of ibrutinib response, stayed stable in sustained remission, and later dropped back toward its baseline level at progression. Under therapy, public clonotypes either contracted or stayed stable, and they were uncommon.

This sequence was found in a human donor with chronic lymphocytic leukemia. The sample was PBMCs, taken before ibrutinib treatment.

CDR3 in amino acids: CASSDGTGGPEAFF. DNA for the CDR3: TGTGCCAGCAGTGACGGGACAGGGGGACCTGAAGCTTTCTTT. This rearrangement joins TRBV11-1 to TRBJ1-1; 11 positions match TRBD1. In germline, CDR1 is SGHAT, CDR2 FQDESV (reference sequence). With V trimmed by 6 bases and J by 6 bases, 6 bases remained unmatched. The length of the CDR3 is 14 residues.